One and the same sample provided the 2 T cell receptor beta chains below, sequenced in a study of blood T cell repertoires in COVID-19. Profiled with immunoSEQ multiplex PCR; TCRdb holds only in-frame clones, not every one. The sample has roughly 100,000 clones; roughly nine tenths are singletons. Sequencing input: peripheral blood. These receptors were taken from a woman at least 80 years old in a cohort sampled during active COVID-19.

This chain links TRBV28 with TRBJ1-3; weak D call: TRBD1 (5 bases). CDR3 length equals 13 residues. The V gene lost 8 bases and the J gene lost 0 bases, with 8 bases spanning the gap. The germline V gene has CDR1 MDHEN and CDR2 SYDVKM. The CDR3 region has the DNA TGTGCCAGCTCTCAGGGCTCTGGAAACACCATATATTTT. Protein: CASSQGSGNTIYF.

The gene calls are TRBV5-4 and TRBJ2-1; 14 bases align to TRBD2. The CDR3 loop spans 19 amino acids. The V segment lost 0 bases and the J segment 6 bases; nucleotides outside the gene matches: 11. Germline CDR1 reads SGHNT; CDR2 reads YYREEE (reference sequence). The CDR3, as DNA: TGTGCCAGCAGCTTGGGCCCCCCGGGACTAGCGGGAGTAATCAATGAGCAGTTCTTC. As protein: CASSLGPPGLAGVINEQFF.